This TCR beta chain was sequenced for a study of post-analysis software for immune sequencing data. Across the study: Disease courses included relapsing-remitting, secondary progressive and progressive-relapsing multiple sclerosis.

As concerns this clonotype: No antigen is known for it.

General study points: Controls' normalized Chao1 diversity significantly exceeded that of multiple sclerosis patients. Pronounced co-clustering by F measure was evident among identically batched samples. Relative to controls, patients had about 5 TRBV segments at higher frequency, with TRBV5-6, TRBV5-1 and TRBV20-1 among these.

cDNA libraries of TCR beta carried unique molecular identifiers. There were roughly 0.9 to 10 million T cells, and about half a million cDNA molecules came from them. TCRdb fed the PCR reads into MiXCR, producing one record per CDR3 protein. Among hundreds of thousands of distinct CDR3 sequences listed, 30% were seen once. V was pared by 0 bases and J by 4 bases, with 1 base of the junction left unmatched. There are 14 residues in the CDR3. Per the germline V gene, CDR1 is LNHNV and CDR2 is YYDKDF (reference sequence). This sequence was found in a girl under 18 with multiple sclerosis. J is TRBJ2-5 and V is TRBV15; 8 bases are shared with TRBD1. The sequencing input was blood. The CDR3 sequence is CATSREGTGETQYF. CDR3 nucleotide sequence: TGTGCCACCAGCAGAGAGGGGACAGGAGAGACCCAGTACTTC.